These T cell receptor beta chains were read from a single sample in a study of T cells expressing NK-cell markers. TCRdb re-called the 5' RACE reads, yielding one record per CDR3 amino acid sequence without DNA. Its table lists about 430,000 distinct CDR3 sequences. Sequencing was carried out using blood T cells: a sorted CD56 or NKG2C T cell subset, CD4+ or CD8+ T cells, or bulk PBMC T cells (not recorded which). Every receptor here comes from a woman aged 45 to 65 in good health. Each CDR3 is given with its conserved first and last residue. The order of the fields is J gene, CDR3 length, V gene, CDR3 protein.

J: TRBJ2-1; length: 13; V: TRBV7-2; CDR3: CATQGREENEQFF
J: TRBJ1-2; length: 15; V: TRBV3-1; CDR3: CASSPRTGAFGGYTF
J: TRBJ2-1; length: 11; V: TRBV20-1; CDR3: CSARDGYEQFF
J: TRBJ2-1; length: 12; V: TRBV30; CDR3: CAWDTSSGEQFF
J: TRBJ2-1; length: 13; V: TRBV12-3/TRBV12-4; CDR3: CASRDRGINEQFF
J: TRBJ2-4; length: 15; V: TRBV12-3/TRBV12-4; CDR3: CASSQAWSDKNIQYF
J: TRBJ2-3; length: 13; V: TRBV7-8; CDR3: CASSPRGTSTQYF
J: TRBJ2-1; length: 16; V: TRBV7-2; CDR3: CASSLKGGLAGVEQFF
J: TRBJ2-5; length: 17; V: TRBV19; CDR3: CASSIGGLAVPTVAQYF
J: TRBJ2-7; length: 15; V: TRBV28; CDR3: CASTGGTEQWGGQYF
J: TRBJ2-1; length: 17; V: TRBV9; CDR3: CASSVASGRAGDNEQFF
J: TRBJ2-7; length: 11; V: TRBV7-8; CDR3: CASGEVDEQYF
J: TRBJ2-5; length: 14; V: TRBV10-3; CDR3: CAISEPRSQETQYF
J: TRBJ1-1; length: 14; V: TRBV12-3/TRBV12-4; CDR3: CASSNTGGNTEAFF
J: TRBJ2-5; length: 15; V: TRBV5-1; CDR3: CAWPGQGLLQETQYF
J: TRBJ2-3; length: 15; V: TRBV2; CDR3: CASRHPGQGTDTQYF
J: TRBJ2-1; length: 11; V: TRBV11-3; CDR3: CASSLRIEQFF
J: TRBJ2-1; length: 13; V: TRBV24-1; CDR3: CATAEDGLNEQFF
J: TRBJ2-1; length: 15; V: TRBV20-1; CDR3: CSAPTRDRGHNEQFF
J: TRBJ2-1; length: 15; V: TRBV20-1; CDR3: CSAPEGGRAYNEQFF
J: TRBJ2-3; length: 14; V: TRBV29-1; CDR3: CSVYTPEGPDTQYF
J: TRBJ2-1; length: 14; V: TRBV11-2; CDR3: CASSLFRRDNEQFF
J: TRBJ2-7; length: 13; V: TRBV2; CDR3: CASRYRGLYEQYF
J: TRBJ2-2; length: 14; V: TRBV11-2; CDR3: CASRRLENTGELFF
J: TRBJ1-1; length: 13; V: TRBV9; CDR3: CASMRAVNTEAFF
J: TRBJ2-7; length: 13; V: TRBV20-1; CDR3: CSASRDRPYEQYF
J: TRBJ2-5; length: 19; V: TRBV5-1; CDR3: CASSSGTSGTIWTQETQYF
J: TRBJ2-7; length: 11; V: TRBV5-1; CDR3: CASSGGFLQYF
J: TRBJ2-7; length: 15; V: TRBV19; CDR3: CASSIRPRSSYEQYF
J: TRBJ2-5; length: 14; V: TRBV6-6; CDR3: CASSYSPGLETQYF
J: TRBJ1-2; length: 15; V: TRBV9; CDR3: CASSVNRDRANGYTF
J: TRBJ2-5; length: 14; V: TRBV7-2; CDR3: CASSLGARPETQYF
J: TRBJ2-5; length: 16; V: TRBV4-2; CDR3: CASSQGLAGDGETQYF